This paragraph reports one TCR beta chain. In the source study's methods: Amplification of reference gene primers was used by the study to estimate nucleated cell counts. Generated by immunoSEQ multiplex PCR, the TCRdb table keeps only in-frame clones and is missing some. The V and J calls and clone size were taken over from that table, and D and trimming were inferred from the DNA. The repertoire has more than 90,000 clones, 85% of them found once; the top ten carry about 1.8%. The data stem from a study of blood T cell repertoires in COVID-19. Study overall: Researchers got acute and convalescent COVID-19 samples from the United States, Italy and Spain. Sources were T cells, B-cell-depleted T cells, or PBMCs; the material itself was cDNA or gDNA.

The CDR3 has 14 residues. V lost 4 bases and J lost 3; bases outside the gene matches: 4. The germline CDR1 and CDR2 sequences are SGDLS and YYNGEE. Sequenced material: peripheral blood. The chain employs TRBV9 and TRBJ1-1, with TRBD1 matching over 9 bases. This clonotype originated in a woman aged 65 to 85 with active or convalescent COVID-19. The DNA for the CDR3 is TGTGCCAGCAGCCCGAGGACAGGGGACACTGAAGCTTTCTTT. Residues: CASSPRTGDTEAFF.